Shown below are 24 T cell receptor beta chains from a single sample sequenced in a study of blood T cell repertoires in COVID-19. The assay was immunoSEQ multiplex PCR, and TCRdb's table has in-frame clones only and misses some. The sample contains about 170,000 clones, around 85% of which appear only once. The source material was peripheral blood. These receptors were collected from a man older than 75 with COVID-19, enrolled during active disease.

The V and J genes are TRBV11-3 and TRBJ2-7; the match to TRBD1 covers 9 bases. The CDR3 extends over 14 amino acids. The germline V gene has CDR1 SGHNT and CDR2 YENEEA. Unmatched junction bases numbered 8, after V lost 7 bases and J lost 4 bases. The DNA of the CDR3 is TGTGCCAGCAACCCCCGGGACAGGGAGTACGAGCAGTACTTC. Its protein is CASNPRDREYEQYF.

A note on this clone: One end of the junction does not line up with germline, which may come from a read error. The chain recombines TRBV6-5 with TRBJ1-4; possibly TRBD1 for D (6 bases). Germline assignment: CDR1 MNHEY and CDR2 SVGAGI. The length of the CDR3 is 15 residues. This CDR3 is CASSRLTGTIEKLFF. The CDR3 DNA is TGTGCCAGCAGCCGCCTTACAGGGACTATTGAAAAACTGTTTTTT.

The chain carries TRBV5-8 and TRBJ1-2; 10 nucleotides match TRBD1. Germline V lookup: CDR1 SGHTS, CDR2 YDEGEE. This CDR3 has 14 amino acids. J gave up 7 bases and V 6 bases, and 9 bases lay outside the gene matches. The CDR3 region has the DNA TGTGCCAGCATACGACAGGGGGCCGCGGGTGGCTACACCTTC. Translated, it gives CASIRQGAAGGYTF.

This clone was found a few times. The chain uses TRBV7-3 and TRBJ2-2; weak D call: TRBD2 (6 bases). Trimming removed 1 base from V and 2 bases from J, with 14 bases in between. In germline, CDR1 is SGHTA, CDR2 FQGTGA. This CDR3 comprises 17 residues. DNA of the CDR3: TGTGCCAGCAGCTTAAACCCCCCCGGGGGAAACACCGGGGAGCTGTTTTTT. Protein: CASSLNPPGGNTGELFF.

The genes are TRBV6-6 and TRBJ1-4; the D is unclear. The CDR3 is made up of 13 amino acids. V was clipped by 4 bases and J by 11 bases, with 14 bases between them. Germline V lookup: CDR1 MNHNY, CDR2 SVGAGI (reference sequence). In nucleotides, the CDR3 is TGTGCCAGCAGTTTGGAGGGCTGGAGGAAACTGTTTTTT. Its translation: CASSLEGWRKLFF.

A word on this clone: A read error may produce the germline difference seen at one junction end. The rearrangement links TRBV10-3 to TRBJ2-7, with D maybe TRBD2 (6 bases). The CDR3 sequence is 15 residues long. CDR1 is ENHRY and CDR2 is SYGVKD in the germline V gene. Here the CDR3 reads CAIREWGGRSYEQYF. Here the CDR3 DNA reads TGTGCCATCAGAGAGTGGGGAGGCCGTTCCTACGAGCAGTACTTC.

The chain has TRBV7-3 and TRBJ1-1, with unresolved D. The V gene lost 1 base and the J gene lost 0 bases, with 6 bases spanning the gap. CDR1 SGHTA and CDR2 FQGTGA come from the germline V gene. The CDR3 sequence is 14 residues long. For the CDR3, the DNA is TGTGCCAGCAGCTTAAACGGTATGAACACTGAAGCTTTCTTT. Protein product: CASSLNGMNTEAFF.

This chain uses TRBV5-8 with TRBJ1-1, with TRBD1 identical over 7 bases. In germline, CDR1 is SGHTS, CDR2 YDEGEE. The ends lost 4 bases at V and 4 bases at J; junction bases unmatched: 10. CDR3 size: 15 residues. For the CDR3, the DNA is TGTGCCAGCAGCATCACCGGGACAGCCAGCACTGAAGCTTTCTTT. Translated, it gives CASSITGTASTEAFF.

The chain has TRBV28 and TRBJ1-5; TRBD1 might be the D (6 bases). The CDR3 sequence is 15 residues long. V was clipped by 5 bases and J by 2 bases, with 13 bases between them. The germline V gene encodes CDR1 MDHEN and CDR2 SYDVKM. The DNA of the CDR3 is TGTGCCAGCAGTCCGACAGGTCTCGGCAATCAGCCCCAGCATTTT. Translating gives CASSPTGLGNQPQHF.

The chain is built from TRBV5-1 and TRBJ1-1, with 8 bases matching TRBD1. This CDR3 is built from 14 residues. Germline CDR1 SGHRS, CDR2 YFSETQ. V dropped 4 bases and J dropped 5; count of bases not matched to a gene: 7. CDR3: CASSPTGEKTEAFF. CDR3 nucleotides: TGCGCCAGCAGCCCGACAGGGGAGAAAACTGAAGCTTTCTTT.

The chain has TRBV12-3 or TRBV12-4 and TRBJ1-5, with D hard to call. This CDR3 region has 12 residues. V was shortened by 3 bases and J by 6 bases, with 6 bases between the two germline ends. CDR3 loop: CASSFGRQPQHF. CDR3 bases: TGTGCCAGCAGTTTTGGGCGTCAGCCCCAGCATTTT.

The V gene is TRBV5-5, the J gene TRBJ2-1; 15 bases are shared with TRBD2. V shed 3 bases and J 5 bases; nucleotides not matched to a gene: 3. Germline lookup yields CDR1 SGHKS and CDR2 YYEKEE (reference sequence). This CDR3 contains 16 residues. CDR3 sequence reads: CASSSWTSGGDNEQFF. In DNA form, the CDR3 reads TGTGCCAGCAGCTCGTGGACTAGCGGGGGGGACAATGAGCAGTTCTTC.

V usage is TRBV28 and J usage is TRBJ1-1; 8 bases are a match to TRBD1. Per germline, CDR1 MDHEN and CDR2 SYDVKM. This CDR3 contains 14 residues. With V trimmed by 2 bases and J by 10 bases, 9 bases remained unmatched. The CDR3 bases are TGTGCCAGCAGTTTACTGACAGGGGCGCCTGCAGCTTTCTTT. This sequence encodes CASSLLTGAPAAFF.

The chain links TRBV7-3 to TRBJ2-3; unclear D gene. The CDR3 spans 13 residues. Germline V lookup: CDR1 SGHTA, CDR2 FQGTGA. V was trimmed by 2 bases and J by 4 bases, leaving 7 bases between them. This CDR3 reads CASSLASADTQYF. The CDR3 coding sequence is TGTGCCAGCAGCTTAGCCTCGGCAGATACGCAGTATTTT.

This sequence joins TRBV5-5 and TRBJ2-3; 7 nucleotides agree with TRBD1. The germline CDR1 and CDR2 sequences are SGHKS and YYEKEE (reference sequence). V lost 0 bases and J lost 6; bases outside the gene matches: 4. The CDR3 is made up of 14 amino acids. CDR3 protein: CASSLGQGVDTQYF. The CDR3 region has the DNA TGTGCCAGCAGCTTGGGGCAGGGGGTGGATACGCAGTATTTT.

The chain couples TRBV6-5 to TRBJ2-6; D gene uncertain. Germline CDR1 MNHEY, CDR2 SVGAGI. V was shortened by 7 bases and J by 0 bases, with 7 bases between the two germline ends. The CDR3 sequence is 14 residues long. The CDR3 sequence: CASTGYSGANVLTF. For the CDR3, the DNA is TGTGCCAGCACGGGTTACTCTGGGGCCAACGTCCTGACTTTC.

The chain links TRBV6-2 or TRBV6-3 to TRBJ1-1; no firm D call. This CDR3 contains 11 residues. CDR1 is MNHEY and CDR2 is SVGEGT in the germline V gene. V lost 6 bases to trimming and J lost 4 bases, with 6 bases between them. The CDR3 loop is CASSQSTEAFF. In nucleotides, the CDR3 is TGTGCCAGCAGCCAGAGCACTGAAGCTTTCTTT.

The chain couples TRBV12-3 or TRBV12-4 to TRBJ1-2; unclear D gene. The CDR3 totals 10 residues. With 6 bases removed from V and 4 bases from J, the gap between germline ends came to 3 bases. The CDR3 nucleotides are TGTGCCAGCAGCCTCTATGGCTACACCTTC. Translation gives CASSLYGYTF.

This rearrangement joins TRBV3-1 (or the pseudogene TRBV3-2) to TRBJ1-1; 8 bases are shared with TRBD1. This CDR3 is built from 15 residues. Germline assignment: CDR1 LGHDT and CDR2 YNNKEL (reference sequence). V gave up 3 bases and J gave up 3 bases; unmatched junction bases: 6. The CDR3 reads CASSHSTGGDTEAFF. The CDR3 bases are TGTGCCAGCAGCCATTCTACAGGGGGAGACACTGAAGCTTTCTTT.

V is TRBV28 and J is TRBJ2-5, with D perhaps matching TRBD2 (6 bases). V dropped 6 bases and J dropped 5 bases, with 19 bases sitting between them. This CDR3 contains 15 residues. CDR1 and CDR2 from the germline V gene are MDHEN and SYDVKM. The CDR3 sequence: CASRPLDKAGETQYF. In DNA form, the CDR3 reads TGTGCCAGCAGACCCCTGGACAAGGCGGGGGAGACCCAGTACTTC. Full variable domain (remainder filled in from reference TRBV28 and TRBJ2-5): DVKVTQSSRYLVKRTGEKVFLECVQDMDHENMFWYRQDPGLGLRLIYFSYDVKMKEKGDIPEGYSVSREKKERFSLILESASTNQTSMYLCASRPLDKAGETQYFGPGTRLLVL.

J is TRBJ1-2 and V is TRBV28; a weak D match, TRBD1 (5 bases). V lost 6 bases and J lost 8, with 10 bases in between. The CDR3 spans 11 residues. Germline values: CDR1 MDHEN, CDR2 SYDVKM. The CDR3 is CASSAPGGYTF. CDR3 nucleotide sequence: TGTGCCAGCAGCGCCCCAGGGGGCTACACCTTC.

This chain connects TRBV10-3 to TRBJ2-1; D is unclear. Trimming shortened V by 6 bases and J by 8 bases, and 8 bases separated the two germline ends. The germline V gene encodes CDR1 ENHRY and CDR2 SYGVKD. CDR3 size: 11 residues. The DNA of the CDR3 is TGTGCCATCAGATTTGGAGATGAGCAGTTCTTC. It specifies CAIRFGDEQFF.

The chain combines TRBV19 with TRBJ2-3; D is undetermined. CDR3 length: 13 amino acids. V lost 0 bases to trimming and J lost 6 bases, with 7 bases between them. The germline V gene encodes CDR1 LNHDA and CDR2 SQIVND (reference sequence). The CDR3 DNA is TGTGCCAGTAGTATAGATCGGGTGGATACGCAGTATTTT. As protein: CASSIDRVDTQYF.

This chain joins TRBV6-5 and TRBJ2-1; D may be TRBD2 (6 bases). The CDR3 length is 16 residues. Trimming took 2 bases from V and 1 from J, leaving 12 bases between them. The germline V gene has CDR1 MNHEY and CDR2 SVGAGI. CDR3 in amino acids: CASSYHKGGSYNEQFF. The CDR3 DNA sequence: TGTGCCAGCAGTTACCACAAGGGAGGTTCCTACAATGAGCAGTTCTTC.